This T cell receptor (beta chain) is drawn from a study of CD8 T cells in ankylosing spondylitis. Quantitative 5'-RACE with molecular barcodes generated TCR beta libraries. TCRdb independently ran MiXCR on the 5' RACE reads; one entry per CDR3 protein. The table shows some 120,000 distinct CDR3 sequences, with 6% to 8.5% occurring only once. Study-wide results and limits: Disease-linked clones reportedly showed significant enrichment in matched ankylosing spondylitis synovial fluid.

CDR3 length: 12 amino acids. Between the trimmed V and J ends, which lost 3 bases and 8 bases, there was a span of 13 bases. Germline V lookup: CDR1 DFQATT, CDR2 SNEGSKA (reference sequence). This clonotype was counted a few times. Its cognate antigen is unknown. The sample consisted of blood, either unsorted or a sorted T cell fraction (not recorded which). This sequence originates from a male donor with ankylosing spondylitis or in good health (not recorded which). This chain links TRBV20-1 with TRBJ1-2; no definite D call. The DNA for the CDR3 is TGCAGTGCTAGGGCCGCGGCAGAGGGCTACACCTTC. It translates to CSARAAAEGYTF.